The 23 T cell receptor beta chains below come from one sample, sequenced in a study of blood T cell repertoires in COVID-19. The repertoire was sequenced with immunoSEQ multiplex PCR; TCRdb's copy has only in-frame clones and lacks some. The data show 9,500 to 13,000 clones, with approximately 87% seen just once and 12% held by the top ten. The source material was peripheral blood. The receptor source for this set is a human donor in a cohort sampled during active COVID-19.

J is TRBJ2-5 and V is TRBV13; D unclear. CDR3 length equals 14 residues. V was clipped by 1 base and J by 3 bases, with 9 bases between them. CDR1 and CDR2 (germline): PRHDT, FYEKMQ (reference sequence). The CDR3 DNA reads TGTGCCAGCAGCTTAGCACTTCTGAAAGAGACCCAGTACTTC. It translates to CASSLALLKETQYF.

This clone is labeled medium-sized (0.01 to 0.1%). V usage is TRBV2 and J usage is TRBJ2-7, with TRBD1 as a possible D gene (6 bases). V gave up 1 base and J gave up 5 bases, with 12 bases separating them. Per germline, CDR1 SNHLY and CDR2 FYNNEI. The CDR3 sequence is 14 residues long. The CDR3 sequence is CASSEGQGNDEQYF. CDR3 in DNA: TGTGCCAGCAGTGAAGGGCAGGGGAACGACGAGCAGTACTTC.

The chain recombines TRBV7-9 with TRBJ1-1; 9 bases are shared with TRBD1. CDR3 length: 14 amino acids. The germline V gene encodes CDR1 SEHNR and CDR2 FQNEAQ (reference sequence). The ends lost 5 bases at V and 7 bases at J; junction bases unmatched: 8. The CDR3 loop is CASSPGQGKVEAFF. The CDR3 bases are TGTGCCAGCAGCCCTGGACAGGGGAAAGTTGAAGCTTTCTTT.

This rearrangement joins TRBV10-3 to TRBJ2-1, with TRBD2 as a possible D gene (6 bases). CDR1 and CDR2 from the germline V gene are ENHRY and SYGVKD. V lost 3 bases, J lost 8 bases, and 23 bases lay in between. The CDR3 runs to 17 residues. CDR3 amino acids: CAISDSRLVGNTDEQFF. The CDR3 coding sequence is TGTGCCATCAGTGACTCCAGACTAGTTGGCAACACGGATGAGCAGTTCTTC.

The chain joins TRBV6-5 to TRBJ1-1, with D tentatively TRBD1 (6 bases). The germline V gene encodes CDR1 MNHEY and CDR2 SVGAGI. The ends were cut back, 7 bases at V and 8 bases at J, with 20 bases in the middle. CDR3 size: 14 residues. The CDR3 nucleotides are TGTGCCAGCACCCCCATACAGGGCGAAGGGGAAGCTTTCTTT. Translating gives CASTPIQGEGEAFF.

The chain combines TRBV18 with TRBJ1-4; 8 nucleotides agree with TRBD1. The J segment lost 3 bases and the V segment lost 1 base, leaving 13 bases of the junction unmatched. CDR1 KGHSH and CDR2 LQKENI come from the germline V gene. This CDR3 is built from 19 residues. This CDR3 reads CASSPLAWTGNLPNEKLFF. The CDR3, as DNA: TGTGCCAGCTCACCACTTGCTTGGACAGGGAATCTTCCTAATGAAAAACTGTTTTTT.

J is TRBJ2-2 and V is TRBV5-1; 8 bases line up with TRBD2. This CDR3 region has 15 residues. V lost 4 bases, J lost 0 bases, and 2 bases stayed unmatched. The germline V gene encodes CDR1 SGHRS and CDR2 YFSETQ. The DNA for the CDR3 is TGCGCCAGCAGCAGGACTAGCACGAACACCGGGGAGCTGTTTTTT. Residues: CASSRTSTNTGELFF.

A few counts support this clone. Sequence at one end of the junction differs from germline and may be a read error. This chain links TRBV4-2 with TRBJ2-2, with D tentatively TRBD2 (6 bases). The CDR3 is 17 amino acids. Germline V gene lookup returns CDR1 LGHNA and CDR2 YNFKEQ. CDR3 in amino acids: CASSEERASQPTGELFF. The CDR3 DNA is TGTGCCAGCAGCGAAGAGCGGGCGTCGCAACCCACTGGGGAGCTGTTTTTT.

The table lists this clone with a few counts. This rearrangement joins TRBV5-1 to TRBJ1-5, with D possibly being TRBD1 (5 bases). V was pared by 0 bases and J by 3 bases, with 13 bases between. Germline V gene lookup returns CDR1 SGHRS and CDR2 YFSETQ. The CDR3 has 16 amino acids. The CDR3 DNA is TGCGCCAGCAGCTTGGGTCCAGGACACTACAATCAGCCCCAGCATTTT. Translated, it gives CASSLGPGHYNQPQHF. Combining the CDR3 with reference TRBV5-1 and TRBJ1-5 gives the whole variable domain KAGVTQTPRYLIKTRGQQVTLSCSPISGHRSVSWYQQTPGQGLQFLFEYFSETQRNKGNFPGRFSGRQFSNSRSEMNVSTLELGDSALYLCASSLGPGHYNQPQHFGDGTRLSIL.

This chain uses TRBV6-5 with TRBJ1-2; 8 nucleotides agree with TRBD1. The CDR3 spans 14 residues. Germline V gives CDR1 MNHEY, CDR2 SVGAGI. Trimming removed 7 bases from V and 1 base from J; junction bases left unmatched: 5. As DNA, the CDR3 is TGTGCCAGCACACGACAGGGGCGTAACTATGGCTACACCTTC. Translated: CASTRQGRNYGYTF.

CDR3 loop: CASSESLNEQFF. CDR3 bases: TGTGCCAGCAGTGAGTCTCTAAATGAGCAGTTCTTC. The rearrangement links TRBV6-1 to TRBJ2-1; no firm D call. There are 12 residues in the CDR3. Germline loops: CDR1 MNHNS, CDR2 SASEGT. The V end was cut by 3 bases, the J end by 7 bases, with 7 bases between.

V and J are TRBV6-6 and TRBJ1-4; D gene uncertain. Germline V lookup: CDR1 MNHNY, CDR2 SVGAGI (reference sequence). Trimming removed 5 bases from V and 8 bases from J, with 9 bases in between. This CDR3 comprises 12 residues. The CDR3 loop reads CASSVHSEKLFF. CDR3 sequence (DNA): TGTGCCAGCAGTGTCCACAGCGAAAAACTGTTTTTT.

The chain combines TRBV30 with TRBJ2-7; D is perhaps TRBD1 (6 bases). The CDR3 contains 11 residues. Looked up from germline, CDR1 is GTSNPN and CDR2 is SVGIG (reference sequence). Between the trimmed V and J ends, which lost 5 bases and 2 bases, there was a span of 7 bases. CDR3 sequence reads: CAWGGAYEQYF. The CDR3, as DNA: TGTGCCTGGGGGGGCGCCTACGAGCAGTACTTC.

J is TRBJ2-1 and V is TRBV19, with D possibly TRBD1 on 5 matching bases. The germline gives CDR1 LNHDA, CDR2 SQIVND (reference sequence). Trimming left V 7 bases short and J 4 bases short, with 17 bases between. This CDR3 comprises 15 residues. This chain's CDR3 is CASTHRDRGYNEQFF. The CDR3 DNA reads TGTGCCAGTACCCATCGAGACAGAGGATACAATGAGCAGTTCTTC.

The genes are TRBV5-1 and TRBJ2-2, with 9 bases lining up with TRBD2. Germline values: CDR1 SGHRS, CDR2 YFSETQ. J lost 0 bases, V lost 4 bases, and 10 bases had no gene match. The CDR3 totals 18 residues. CDR3 coding DNA: TGCGCCAGCAGCGCAGAAAGCGGGAGGCCAGCGAACACCGGGGAGCTGTTTTTT. Residues: CASSAESGRPANTGELFF.

The rearrangement joins TRBV11-3 to TRBJ2-1; D is uncertain. V shed 0 bases and J shed 4 bases, with 10 bases lying between them. This CDR3 region has 15 residues. The germline V gene has CDR1 SGHNT and CDR2 YENEEA. CDR3: CASSLDRAPYNEQFF. For the CDR3, the DNA is TGTGCCAGCAGCTTAGATCGAGCCCCGTACAATGAGCAGTTCTTC.

The rearrangement links TRBV4-2 to TRBJ2-1; maybe TRBD1 (5 bases). CDR3 length equals 19 residues. V lost 0 bases, J lost 2 bases, and 20 bases lay in between. Germline V gene sequence: CDR1 LGHNA, CDR2 YNFKEQ. CDR3 region: CASSQDYQTALRAYNEQFF. The CDR3 bases are TGTGCCAGCAGCCAAGATTATCAGACAGCACTAAGGGCCTACAATGAGCAGTTCTTC.

The J gene is TRBJ1-6, the V gene TRBV12-5; 7 bases agree with TRBD1. Germline CDR1 LGHNT, CDR2 FRNRAP. This CDR3 has 18 amino acids. Trimming at V came to 2 bases and at J to 7 bases, leaving 14 bases not matched to a gene. CDR3 DNA sequence: TGTGCTAGTGGTTTGCTCCCGGGACAGACCTCGTCGAATTCACCCCTCCACTTT. Translating gives CASGLLPGQTSSNSPLHF.

This clone was detected only once. V is TRBV11-2 and J is TRBJ2-1, with 7 bases identical to TRBD2. Trimming cost V 5 bases and J 6 bases; bases outside gene matches: 10. Germline V lookup: CDR1 SGHAT, CDR2 FQNNGV. The CDR3 totals 15 residues. The DNA for the CDR3 is TGTGCCAGCAGCCCCAAAGGACTAGTAGGCAATGAGCAGTTCTTC. Protein product: CASSPKGLVGNEQFF.

This clone was recorded once. This chain uses TRBV9 with TRBJ2-3, with 9 bases that match TRBD2. With V trimmed by 4 bases and J by 4 bases, 13 bases remained unmatched. The CDR3 runs to 17 residues. The V gene's germline CDR1 is SGDLS and CDR2 YYNGEE. CDR3 loop: CASSPGIAGGFADTQYF. In DNA, the CDR3 is TGTGCCAGCAGCCCAGGGATCGCGGGAGGGTTTGCAGATACGCAGTATTTT. Together with reference TRBV9 and TRBJ2-3, the CDR3 gives the full variable domain: DSGVTQTPKHLITATGQRVTLRCSPRSGDLSVYWYQQSLDQGLQFLIQYYNGEERAKGNILERFSAQQFPDLHSELNLSSLELGDSALYFCASSPGIAGGFADTQYFGPGTRLTVL.

V gene TRBV5-1 combines with J gene TRBJ2-3; 8 positions match TRBD2. CDR1 SGHRS and CDR2 YFSETQ come from the germline V gene. The CDR3 loop spans 15 amino acids. Germline trimming cut 0 bases from V and 3 bases from J; bases unmatched to any gene: 3. The CDR3 bases are TGCGCCAGCAGCTTGGACGGGAGGGGGACAGATACGCAGTATTTT. Its protein is CASSLDGRGTDTQYF.

The chain has TRBV19 and TRBJ1-5, with D perhaps TRBD1 (6 bases). The CDR3 is 17 residues long. Germline CDR1 is LNHDA and CDR2 is SQIVND (reference sequence). Trimming shortened V by 6 bases and J by 0 bases, and 18 bases separated the two germline ends. The CDR3 protein is CASSSYRTVISNQPQHF. The CDR3 coding sequence is TGTGCCAGTAGCAGTTACCGGACAGTGATTAGCAATCAGCCCCAGCATTTT.

This clone was found once. The chain has TRBV19 and TRBJ1-1; D is unclear. The CDR3 is made up of 13 amino acids. Between the trimmed V and J ends, which lost 1 base and 8 bases, there was a span of 11 bases. Germline V lookup: CDR1 LNHDA, CDR2 SQIVND (reference sequence). CDR3 in DNA: TGTGCCAGTAGTATAGTGTCTTCCGGGGAAGCTTTCTTT. Translating gives CASSIVSSGEAFF.